This T cell receptor (beta chain) is drawn from a study of T cells in Graves' hyperthyroidism and ophthalmopathy. Study overall: Before treatment of any kind, peripheral blood was taken at initial diagnosis.

RNA transcripts were the template for amplifying TCR beta CDR3 regions. Carried out on the TCR CDR3, a first-round RT-PCR used the HTBI primer set. TCRdb reprocessed the multiplex PCR reads via MiXCR and lists one record per CDR3 protein. The sample carries about 96,000 distinct CDR3 sequences, around 52% recorded once. Orbital computed tomography, thyroid ultrasound, serum thyroxine and TRAb, and clinical symptoms together informed the diagnoses. Fresh peripheral blood, roughly 9.3 ml, was the source of the PBMCs. This clonotype appeared many times. Trimming took off 3 bases at V and 4 bases at J, with 7 bases between the two ends. CDR3 size: 13 residues. Per the germline V gene, CDR1 is SGHTA and CDR2 is FQGNSA.

The sample comprised blood. The rearrangement joins TRBV7-2 to TRBJ1-3, with D possibly being TRBD1 (5 bases). The clonotype was recovered from a woman between 40 and 55 years old with Graves' hyperthyroidism. In DNA form, the CDR3 reads TGTGCCAGCAGCTTGCAGGGAGGAAACACCATATATTTT. This sequence encodes CASSLQGGNTIYF.